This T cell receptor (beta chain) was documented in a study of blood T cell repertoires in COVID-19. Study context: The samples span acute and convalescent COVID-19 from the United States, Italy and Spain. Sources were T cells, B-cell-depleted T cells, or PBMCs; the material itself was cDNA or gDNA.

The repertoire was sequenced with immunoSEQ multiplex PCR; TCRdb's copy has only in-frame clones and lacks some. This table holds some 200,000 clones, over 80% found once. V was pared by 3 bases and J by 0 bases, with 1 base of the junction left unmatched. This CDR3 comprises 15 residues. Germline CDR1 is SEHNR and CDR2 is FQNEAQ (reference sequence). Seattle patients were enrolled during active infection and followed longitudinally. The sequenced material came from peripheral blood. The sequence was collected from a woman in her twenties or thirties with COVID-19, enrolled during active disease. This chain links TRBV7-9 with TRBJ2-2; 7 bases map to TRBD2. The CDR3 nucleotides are TGTGCCAGCAGCTTCGGGGGGTCGAACACCGGGGAGCTGTTTTTT. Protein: CASSFGGSNTGELFF.